Below, 15 T cell receptor beta chains from the same sample are listed, as sequenced in a study of monozygotic twins with inflammatory bowel disease. TCRdb re-called the 5' RACE reads; one entry per CDR3 protein, DNA not given. This sample lists about 160,000 distinct CDR3 sequences; its ten largest clones have around 2.8%. Sequenced sample: blood. These receptors all come from a human donor with ulcerative colitis or Crohn's disease, or a healthy co-twin of an affected twin (not recorded which).

The chain uses TRBV5-1 and TRBJ2-7; TCRdb calls TRBD1, which cannot be checked without DNA. The germline CDR1 and CDR2 sequences are SGHRS and YFSETQ. This CDR3 has 14 amino acids. The CDR3 reads CASSRGRESYEQYF.

The chain carries TRBV5-1 and TRBJ2-1; checking the TCRdb D call of TRBD1 is not possible without DNA. The CDR3 covers 13 residues. CDR1 and CDR2 (germline): SGHRS, YFSETQ. This chain's CDR3 is CASSLAGGNEQFF.

This rearrangement joins TRBV10-2 to TRBJ2-3. This CDR3 has 12 residues. Germline V gives CDR1 WSHSY, CDR2 SAAADI. CDR3 protein: CASSATTDTQYF.

The chain joins TRBV20-1 to TRBJ2-3; the D call of TRBD2 rests on TCRdb alone, since no DNA is present to check it. Looked up from germline, CDR1 is DFQATT and CDR2 is SNEGSKA (reference sequence). The length of the CDR3 is 19 residues. The CDR3 reads CRPSRGTSGRSGLTDTQYF.

V usage is TRBV2 and J usage is TRBJ1-2; TCRdb calls TRBD1, which cannot be checked without DNA. CDR1 is SNHLY and CDR2 is FYNNEI in the germline V gene. The CDR3 extends over 15 amino acids. This CDR3 is CASSEMAGNDYGYTF.

The chain recombines TRBV27 with TRBJ2-7. This CDR3 region has 13 residues. Germline CDR1 and CDR2: MNHEY and SMNVEV (reference sequence). This CDR3 is CASSLGHRYEQYF.

The chain is built from TRBV7-2 and TRBJ2-3; TCRdb names TRBD2, which stays unverified in the absence of DNA. Germline values: CDR1 SGHTA, CDR2 FQGNSA. The CDR3 is 16 residues long. The CDR3 here is CASSLMRESSTDTQYF.

The chain links TRBV28 to TRBJ2-1; no DNA is available, so the TRBD2 call from TCRdb remains unchecked. The CDR3 is 17 residues long. Germline V lookup: CDR1 MDHEN, CDR2 SYDVKM. CDR3 residues: CASSLAGLAGHYNEQFF.

The V gene is TRBV5-1, the J gene TRBJ2-3; TCRdb's D call, TRBD2, is unchecked because there is no DNA. Per the germline V gene, CDR1 is SGHRS and CDR2 is YFSETQ. The CDR3 sequence is 17 residues long. CDR3 amino acids: CASSSVLGGEGTDTQYF.

V and J are TRBV28 and TRBJ2-5; the D gene TCRdb calls, TRBD1, cannot be checked with no DNA. The CDR3 is 18 residues long. Germline loops: CDR1 MDHEN, CDR2 SYDVKM. The CDR3 loop is CASSFPVKRNGFQETQYF.

This sequence joins TRBV6-5 and TRBJ2-7. CDR1 MNHEY and CDR2 SVGAGI come from the germline V gene. CDR3 length: 15 amino acids. CDR3 sequence reads: CASIYKWEVPYEQYF.

The gene calls are TRBV24-1 and TRBJ2-1; TCRdb indicates TRBD1, and absent DNA this call remains unverified. The CDR3 sequence is 16 residues long. The germline V gene encodes CDR1 KGHDR and CDR2 SFDVKD. Here the CDR3 reads CATSDPGQGAVDEQFF.

This chain's CDR3 is CASSPGTGEIGYGYTF. V is TRBV12-3 or TRBV12-4 and J is TRBJ1-2; there is no DNA to check the TCRdb D call of TRBD1. The CDR3 is 16 amino acids.

The chain uses TRBV5-1 and TRBJ2-1; TCRdb returns TRBD1, unconfirmable since there is no DNA. The CDR3 has 17 residues. Germline CDR1 is SGHRS and CDR2 is YFSETQ. The CDR3 sequence: CASRHQRGGNSYNEQFF.

The V gene is TRBV19, the J gene TRBJ2-7; TCRdb outputs TRBD1, but without DNA this stays unchecked. Germline CDR1 and CDR2: LNHDA and SQIVND (reference sequence). The CDR3 length is 14 residues. The CDR3 loop reads CATTPGWTVDEQYF.